The present TCR beta chain was sequenced within a study of T cells in Graves' hyperthyroidism and ophthalmopathy. Regarding the study as a whole: Ophthalmopathy, which appeared later, was predicted by the model a median approximately 6.7 months before onset. Most thyroid clonotypes with frequency above 0.001 were detected in blood.

Looked up from germline, CDR1 is MNHNS and CDR2 is SASEGT. With 5 bases removed from V and 5 bases from J, the gap between germline ends came to 16 bases. The CDR3 sequence is 15 residues long. Initially, at the first diagnosis of hyperthyroidism and before any ophthalmopathy symptoms, blood was sampled. An approximately 10 ml volume of fresh peripheral blood provided the PBMCs. Details on this clonotype: Its matching antigen is unknown.

Using RNA transcripts as the source, TCR beta CDR3 regions were amplified. The primer set for the first-round RT-PCR of the TCR CDR3 was HTBI. In TCRdb, the multiplex PCR reads were re-called with MiXCR into one record per CDR3 protein. Of over 250,000 distinct CDR3 sequences in the sample, 20% to 25% were seen once. The clonotype comes from a man in his forties with Graves' hyperthyroidism that later progressed to Graves' ophthalmopathy. The chain carries TRBV6-1 and TRBJ1-5; a possible D gene is TRBD1 (6 bases). Sample: blood. In DNA, the CDR3 is TGTGCCAGCAGTCCGGGTAACAGGGCTGATCAGCCCCAGCATTTT. It is translated as CASSPGNRADQPQHF.